The 26 T cell receptor beta chains presented below share a single source sample, sequenced in a study of OX40 agonist ivuxolimab in advanced cancers. Library method: the immunoSEQ multiplex PCR assay. Here the immuneACCESS table is served through TCRdb, limited to in-frame sequences with V and J called. Missing clones are a known gap in these copies; in checked studies unresolved V genes cover under half, and the rest lacks a known reason. The sample table lists tens of thousands of clones, around nine tenths of them with a count of one. The ten most abundant clones make up about 0.3% of the sample. This specimen was CD4+ or CD8+ T cells sorted from blood, taken in a trial of the OX40 agonist ivuxolimab. The receptors originated from an adult with an advanced solid tumor such as melanoma, head and neck, liver or kidney cancer.

The J gene is TRBJ2-7, the V gene TRBV7-2; 7 bases agree with TRBD2. Germline V gene data show CDR1 as SGHTA and CDR2 as FQGNSA. The junction had 11 bases not matched to a gene; V was cut back by 1 base and J by 5 bases. The CDR3 runs 16 residues. This chain's CDR3 is CASSLGGTKGDHEQYF. The DNA of the CDR3 is TGTGCCAGCAGCTTAGGAGGGACTAAAGGGGACCACGAGCAGTACTTC.

This chain connects TRBV7-2 to TRBJ1-2, with 7 bases aligning to TRBD1. Germline trimming cut 1 base from V and 0 bases from J; bases unmatched to any gene: 11. The CDR3 length is 18 residues. Germline values: CDR1 SGHTA, CDR2 FQGNSA. Here the CDR3 reads CASSLDSTGRVANYGYTF. The DNA of the CDR3 is TGTGCCAGCAGCTTAGACTCGACAGGGAGGGTAGCTAACTATGGCTACACCTTC.

The chain's CDR3 is CASSALASTVTDTQYF. In DNA, the CDR3 is TGTGCCAGCAGTGCGCTAGCGTCGACAGTCACAGATACGCAGTATTTT. The chain has TRBV6-4 and TRBJ2-3; the D gene is possibly TRBD2 (6 bases). Between the trimmed V and J ends, which lost 4 bases and 2 bases, there was a span of 16 bases. The germline V gene encodes CDR1 MRHNA and CDR2 SNTAGT. The CDR3 sequence is 16 residues long.

This clone has a single count. The chain couples TRBV27 to TRBJ2-1; 9 bases line up with TRBD2. V lost 2 bases to trimming and J lost 8 bases; unmatched junction nucleotides: 10. The CDR3 has 16 amino acids. The germline V gene encodes CDR1 MNHEY and CDR2 SMNVEV (reference sequence). The CDR3 region is CASSLRKRGDLDEQFF. DNA for the CDR3: TGTGCCAGCAGTTTAAGGAAGCGGGGGGACCTGGATGAGCAGTTCTTC.

The chain combines TRBV9 with TRBJ2-2; TRBD2 aligns across 8 bases. The CDR3 is 18 amino acids. Trimming at V came to 3 bases and at J to 6 bases, leaving 16 bases not matched to a gene. Looked up from germline, CDR1 is SGDLS and CDR2 is YYNGEE. CDR3 protein: CASSGRGALINSPGELFF. CDR3 coding DNA: TGTGCCAGCAGCGGGCGGGGGGCGCTCATCAATAGTCCCGGGGAGCTGTTTTTT.

This clone was counted a single time. The chain combines TRBV6-6 with TRBJ2-1; maybe TRBD1 (5 bases). V shed 8 bases and J shed 6 bases, with 11 bases lying between them. The CDR3 length is 12 residues. Germline V gene data show CDR1 as MNHNY and CDR2 as SVGAGI (reference sequence). CDR3 nucleotides: TGTGCCAGCTGCGGACAACTCAATGAGCAGTTCTTC. Residues: CASCGQLNEQFF.

The rearrangement joins TRBV28 to TRBJ2-3; TRBD2 is a possible D gene (6 bases). Trimming shortened V by 10 bases and J by 3 bases, and 14 bases separated the two germline ends. The CDR3 is 13 residues long. The germline V gene has CDR1 MDHEN and CDR2 SYDVKM. CDR3: CATARGGTDTQYF. CDR3 sequence (DNA): TGTGCCACCGCTCGTGGAGGGACAGATACGCAGTATTTT.

This rearrangement joins TRBV7-2 to TRBJ1-4, with a weak D call TRBD1 (6 bases). The length of the CDR3 is 14 residues. V was clipped by 6 bases and J by 8 bases, with 16 bases between them. CDR1 and CDR2 from the germline V gene are SGHTA and FQGNSA. CDR3 amino acids: CASRSGGAGEKLFF. Here the CDR3 DNA reads TGTGCCAGCAGGTCCGGGGGGGCTGGCGAAAAACTGTTTTTT.

This sequence joins TRBV18 and TRBJ1-1; the match to TRBD1 covers 8 bases. This CDR3 is 14 amino acids long. After removal of 6 bases from V and 1 base from J, the junction contained 4 bases not matched to a gene. The V gene's germline CDR1 is KGHSH and CDR2 LQKENI. The CDR3 reads CASSYGQGNTEAFF. In DNA, the CDR3 is TGTGCCAGCTCGTACGGACAGGGGAACACTGAAGCTTTCTTT.

The rearrangement links TRBV11-2 to TRBJ1-2; D possibly corresponds to TRBD1 (5 bases). Trimming removed 1 base from V and 8 bases from J, with 26 bases in between. The germline V gene has CDR1 SGHAT and CDR2 FQNNGV. The CDR3 sequence is 18 residues long. As DNA, the CDR3 is TGTGCCAGCAGCTTAGGCTCCTGGGGCAGCTCGAGGGCTGGGGGCTACACCTTC. Translating gives CASSLGSWGSSRAGGYTF.

The chain joins TRBV9 to TRBJ1-1; D might be TRBD1 (5 bases). Trimming pared 6 bases from V and 1 base from J, leaving 13 bases between. Germline CDR1 reads SGDLS; CDR2 reads YYNGEE. The CDR3 covers 14 residues. The CDR3 bases are TGTGCCAGCACCGTGACCACAGGGAACACTGAAGCTTTCTTT. Its translation: CASTVTTGNTEAFF. The entire variable domain, with the rest obtained from reference TRBV9 and TRBJ1-1, is as follows: DSGVTQTPKHLITATGQRVTLRCSPRSGDLSVYWYQQSLDQGLQFLIQYYNGEERAKGNILERFSAQQFPDLHSELNLSSLELGDSALYFCASTVTTGNTEAFFGQGTRLTVV.

The gene calls are TRBV19 and TRBJ2-7, with 9 positions matching TRBD1. Losses at the gene ends were 3 bases for V and 2 bases for J; bases not matched to a gene: 5. The CDR3 consists of 15 residues. Germline V lookup: CDR1 LNHDA, CDR2 SQIVND (reference sequence). The CDR3: CASSIRTGETYEQYF. CDR3 coding DNA: TGTGCCAGTAGTATCAGGACAGGGGAGACCTACGAGCAGTACTTC.

The rearrangement uses TRBV14 and TRBJ1-2; D gene ambiguous. CDR3 length: 16 amino acids. V was shortened by 6 bases and J by 0 bases, with 17 bases between the two germline ends. Germline V gene lookup returns CDR1 SGHDN and CDR2 FVKESK. DNA for the CDR3: TGTGCCAGCAGTTTCTGGGGAGGAGCTTCTAACTATGGCTACACCTTC. Its protein product is CASSFWGGASNYGYTF. Complete variable domain (other parts from reference TRBV14 and TRBJ1-2): EAGVTQFPSHSVIEKGQTVTLRCDPISGHDNLYWYRRVMGKEIKFLLHFVKESKQDESGMPNNRFLAERTGGTYSTLKVQPAELEDSGVYFCASSFWGGASNYGYTFGSGTRLTVV.

The rearrangement joins TRBV5-1 to TRBJ1-2, with 9 bases lining up with TRBD1. Germline V gene data show CDR1 as SGHRS and CDR2 as YFSETQ. Trimming took 4 bases from V and 3 from J; bases not matched to a gene: 7. The CDR3 sequence is 15 residues long. The DNA of the CDR3 is TGCGCCAGCAGCATCGGACAGGGGAGGGACTATGGCTACACCTTC. Protein product: CASSIGQGRDYGYTF. Based on the CDR3 plus reference TRBV5-1 and TRBJ1-2, the full variable domain is KAGVTQTPRYLIKTRGQQVTLSCSPISGHRSVSWYQQTPGQGLQFLFEYFSETQRNKGNFPGRFSGRQFSNSRSEMNVSTLELGDSALYLCASSIGQGRDYGYTFGSGTRLTVV.

The chain combines TRBV6-6 with TRBJ2-7, with 7 bases fitting TRBD1. The CDR3 contains 15 residues. With 5 bases clipped from V and 3 bases from J, the junction kept 10 bases outside the gene matches. Per germline, CDR1 MNHNY and CDR2 SVGAGI (reference sequence). The CDR3 sequence: CASSRRTGSIYEQYF. CDR3 in DNA: TGTGCCAGCAGTCGTAGGACAGGATCCATCTACGAGCAGTACTTC.

The chain combines TRBV19 with TRBJ2-7; maybe TRBD2 (5 bases). Looked up from germline, CDR1 is LNHDA and CDR2 is SQIVND (reference sequence). The CDR3 loop spans 15 amino acids. V was shortened by 3 bases and J by 0 bases, with 12 bases between the two germline ends. CDR3 nucleotide sequence: TGTGCCAGTAGTATCGGAACGGGGAGCTCCTACGAGCAGTACTTC. Translating gives CASSIGTGSSYEQYF. Combining the CDR3 with reference TRBV19 and TRBJ2-7 gives the whole variable domain DGGITQSPKYLFRKEGQNVTLSCEQNLNHDAMYWYRQDPGQGLRLIYYSQIVNDFQKGDIAEGYSVSREKKESFPLTVTSAQKNPTAFYLCASSIGTGSSYEQYFGPGTRLTVT.

The chain has TRBV12-5 and TRBJ2-2, with 7 bases lining up with TRBD1. After removal of 1 base from V and 4 bases from J, the junction contained 3 bases not matched to a gene. This CDR3 region has 15 residues. The germline V gene encodes CDR1 LGHNT and CDR2 FRNRAP. The CDR3: CASGLGDRTTGELFF. CDR3 coding DNA: TGTGCTAGTGGTTTGGGGGACAGAACCACCGGGGAGCTGTTTTTT.

The CDR3: CSVAEIGETQYF. The CDR3 DNA follows: TGCAGCGTTGCGGAAATTGGGGAGACCCAGTACTTC. The chain is built from TRBV29-1 and TRBJ2-5; D remains ambiguous. Between the trimmed V and J ends, which lost 4 bases and 5 bases, there was a span of 11 bases. This CDR3 is 12 amino acids long. CDR1 SQVTM and CDR2 ANQGSEA come from the germline V gene.

The V call is TRBV5-1, the J call TRBJ2-5; 8 nucleotides align to TRBD1. Unmatched junction bases numbered 8, after V lost 2 bases and J lost 2 bases. CDR1 is SGHRS, CDR2 YFSETQ, per germline. This CDR3 contains 16 residues. The CDR3 reads CASSLSPGGLQETQYF. DNA of the CDR3: TGCGCCAGCAGCTTATCCCCAGGGGGCCTACAAGAGACCCAGTACTTC.

V is TRBV7-3 and J is TRBJ2-1; no clear D. The CDR3 covers 14 residues. CDR1 is SGHTA, CDR2 FQGTGA, per germline. V was pared by 5 bases and J by 6 bases, with 14 bases between. DNA of the CDR3: TGTGCCAGCAGCGCGGCAGCACCACCCAATGAGCAGTTCTTC. Translation: CASSAAAPPNEQFF.

The V call is TRBV11-2, the J call TRBJ2-3, with 13 nucleotides matching TRBD2. After removal of 2 bases from V and 4 bases from J, the junction contained 6 bases not matched to a gene. The CDR3 is 17 amino acids. The germline V gene encodes CDR1 SGHAT and CDR2 FQNNGV. The CDR3 loop is CASSLYTSGGAADTQYF. CDR3 DNA sequence: TGTGCCAGCAGCTTATATACTAGCGGGGGGGCGGCAGATACGCAGTATTTT.

The chain joins TRBV10-3 to TRBJ2-7; a possible D gene is TRBD2 (6 bases). With 2 bases removed from V and 2 bases from J, the gap between germline ends came to 10 bases. The germline CDR1 and CDR2 sequences are ENHRY and SYGVKD. The CDR3 has 14 residues. DNA for the CDR3: TGTGCCATCAGTGAGGGGGGGTCCACCTACGAGCAGTACTTC. Translation: CAISEGGSTYEQYF.

In its sample, this clone was seen once. The J gene is TRBJ2-7, the V gene TRBV6-1; 10 bases line up with TRBD2. This CDR3 spans 15 amino acids. V shed 8 bases and J 3 bases; nucleotides not matched to a gene: 10. In germline, CDR1 is MNHNS, CDR2 SASEGT. CDR3 in DNA: TGTGCCAGCGGGGATAGCGGGGGGTTAAGCTACGAGCAGTACTTC. Translation: CASGDSGGLSYEQYF.

The CDR3 bases are TGTGCCAGCTCACCACGGACAGGGCTCCCCTCCTACGAGCAGTACTTC. Its protein product is CASSPRTGLPSYEQYF. The chain uses TRBV18 and TRBJ2-7, with 8 positions matching TRBD1. V shed 1 base, J shed 0 bases, and the junction held 5 bases outside the gene matches. Germline loops: CDR1 KGHSH, CDR2 LQKENI. The CDR3 is 16 residues long.

A few counts support this clone. V and J are TRBV6-6 and TRBJ2-5; 7 bases match TRBD1. Trimming cost V 7 bases and J 2 bases; bases outside gene matches: 10. Per the germline V gene, CDR1 is MNHNY and CDR2 is SVGAGI (reference sequence). This CDR3 comprises 15 residues. The CDR3 DNA is TGTGCCAGCACCCTCGACAGGGTTCGGCAAGAGACCCAGTACTTC. This sequence encodes CASTLDRVRQETQYF.

V is TRBV12-5 and J is TRBJ1-3, with D possibly matching TRBD1 (5 bases). Trimming removed 1 base at V and 4 bases at J, with 11 bases between. The germline V gene has CDR1 LGHNT and CDR2 FRNRAP. The CDR3 loop spans 15 amino acids. Here the CDR3 reads CASGLATGAGNTIYF. The CDR3 region has the DNA TGTGCTAGTGGTTTGGCCACAGGTGCCGGAAACACCATATATTTT. Full variable domain (missing parts from reference TRBV12-5 and TRBJ1-3): DARVTQTPRHKVTEMGQEVTMRCQPILGHNTVFWYRQTMMQGLELLAYFRNRAPLDDSGMPKDRFSAEMPDATLATLKIQPSEPRDSAVYFCASGLATGAGNTIYFGEGSWLTVV.